These 14 T cell receptor beta chains share one sample of origin, sequenced in a study of vaccination and CD4 T cells after COVID-19 (dated by TCRdb to 2021 to 2024). Libraries were constructed by PCR. The sequencer was an Illumina iSeq 100. In-frame beta chains were kept once TCRdb had trimmed the public reads at Q25 with fastp and called clones with MiXCR. All rows with the same CDR3 protein become a single entry with the most common DNA and genes. This sample is represented by some 29,000 distinct CDR3 sequences; roughly 51% of them were singletons. The ten largest clonotypes hold less than 6.5% of the sample. This specimen's time point label, interpreted: late sampling 161 to 241 days after vaccination in a few convalescent patients. The starting material was CD4+ T cells from blood, obtained about 7 months after SARS-CoV-2 vaccination. All receptors derive from a human donor who had recovered from COVID-19.

For the CDR3, the DNA is TGCAGTGCTACCCCCACTAACTCCTACGAGCAGTACTTC. It translates to CSATPTNSYEQYF. J is TRBJ2-7 and V is TRBV20-1; D not certain. V lost 4 bases and J 0 bases, leaving 10 bases between the germline ends. The length of the CDR3 is 13 residues. Germline V gene lookup returns CDR1 DFQATT and CDR2 SNEGSKA (reference sequence).

By its share, this clonotype is medium-sized (0.01 to 0.1%). The gene calls are TRBV7-9 and TRBJ2-5, with D perhaps TRBD1 (6 bases). Trimming cost V 5 bases and J 3 bases, with 13 bases left between them. There are 14 residues in the CDR3. CDR1 SEHNR and CDR2 FQNEAQ come from the germline V gene (reference sequence). CDR3 residues: CASSLQQGEETQYF. CDR3 nucleotides: TGTGCCAGCAGCCTCCAACAGGGAGAAGAGACCCAGTACTTC. Full variable domain (outside the CDR3, taken from reference TRBV7-9 and TRBJ2-5): DTGVSQNPRHKITKRGQNVTFRCDPISEHNRLYWYRQTLGQGPEFLTYFQNEAQLEKSRLLSDRFSAERPKGSFSTLEIQRTEQGDSAMYLCASSLQQGEETQYFGPGTRLLVL.

This sequence joins TRBV10-3 and TRBJ2-2; D could derive from TRBD1 or TRBD2 (5 bases each). Germline V gene lookup returns CDR1 ENHRY and CDR2 SYGVKD. Trimming cost V 9 bases and J 0 bases, with 11 bases left between them. The CDR3 spans 14 residues. The CDR3: CAIRGATNTGELFF. The CDR3 DNA reads TGTGCCATAAGAGGGGCCACGAACACCGGGGAGCTGTTTTTT.

The CDR3 loop is CASSPTSPSYNSPLHF. The CDR3 DNA reads TGTGCCAGCAGTCCGACAAGCCCCTCCTATAATTCACCCCTCCACTTT. The chain combines TRBV2 with TRBJ1-6; D call uncertain. Looked up from germline, CDR1 is SNHLY and CDR2 is FYNNEI. The CDR3 has 16 amino acids. Trimming shortened V by 5 bases and J by 0 bases, and 11 bases separated the two germline ends.

The chain carries TRBV28 and TRBJ2-7, with 11 bases fitting TRBD1. Germline CDR1 is MDHEN and CDR2 is SYDVKM. This CDR3 is 15 amino acids long. J gave up 3 bases and V 6 bases, and 7 bases lay outside the gene matches. The CDR3 DNA reads TGTGCCAGCAGCGAACCGGGACAGGGGGGCTACGAGCAGTACTTC. Translation gives CASSEPGQGGYEQYF.

This sequence joins TRBV20-1 and TRBJ2-5; 12 bases map to TRBD2. J gave up 5 bases and V 6 bases, and 7 bases lay outside the gene matches. This CDR3 spans 14 amino acids. Germline assignment: CDR1 DFQATT and CDR2 SNEGSKA (reference sequence). This chain's CDR3 is CSASSGRVLETQYF. The CDR3 DNA reads TGCAGTGCCTCTAGCGGGAGGGTACTCGAGACCCAGTACTTC.

The J gene is TRBJ1-3, the V gene TRBV19; no clear D. The CDR3 runs to 13 residues. Trimming pared 7 bases from V and 0 bases from J, leaving 7 bases between. Germline V CDR1 and CDR2: LNHDA, SQIVND (reference sequence). The DNA for the CDR3 is TGTGCCAGTAACGACCGCTCTGGAAACACCATATATTTT. Amino acids: CASNDRSGNTIYF.

This chain links TRBV19 with TRBJ2-3, with 15 bases fitting TRBD2. V shed 7 bases and J 1 base; nucleotides not matched to a gene: 3. CDR1 LNHDA and CDR2 SQIVND come from the germline V gene (reference sequence). The CDR3 is made up of 16 amino acids. The DNA for the CDR3 is TGTGCCAGTAAGGGACTAGCGGGAGGCGGCACAGATACGCAGTATTTT. Encoded protein: CASKGLAGGGTDTQYF.

This clonotype qualifies as medium-sized. The genes are TRBV27 and TRBJ1-2, with D unclear. CDR3 length: 13 amino acids. With 2 bases removed from V and 4 bases from J, the gap between germline ends came to 8 bases. Looked up from germline, CDR1 is MNHEY and CDR2 is SMNVEV (reference sequence). The CDR3 sequence is CASSLVRGYGYTF. CDR3 sequence (DNA): TGTGCCAGCAGTTTAGTAAGAGGCTATGGCTACACCTTC.

The rearrangement joins TRBV20-1 to TRBJ2-5, with 10 bases fitting TRBD1. The CDR3 loop spans 14 amino acids. Germline V gives CDR1 DFQATT, CDR2 SNEGSKA (reference sequence). After removal of 6 bases from V and 2 bases from J, the junction contained 6 bases not matched to a gene. Here the CDR3 DNA reads TGCAGTGCAAACCCGGGACAGGGGCAAGAGACCCAGTACTTC. Translation gives CSANPGQGQETQYF.

The chain uses TRBV19 and TRBJ1-1; TRBD1 matches at 7 bases. CDR1 is LNHDA, CDR2 SQIVND, per germline (reference sequence). V lost 8 bases to trimming and J lost 0 bases; unmatched junction nucleotides: 6. The CDR3 consists of 14 residues. In DNA form, the CDR3 reads TGTGCCAGTCGCAGGGGGAACATGAACACTGAAGCTTTCTTT. Its protein is CASRRGNMNTEAFF. Drawing the rest from reference TRBV19 and TRBJ1-1, the complete variable domain is DGGITQSPKYLFRKEGQNVTLSCEQNLNHDAMYWYRQDPGQGLRLIYYSQIVNDFQKGDIAEGYSVSREKKESFPLTVTSAQKNPTAFYLCASRRGNMNTEAFFGQGTRLTVV.

This sequence joins TRBV7-6 and TRBJ2-3; TRBD1 might be the D (5 bases). The germline CDR1 and CDR2 sequences are SGHVS and FNYEAQ. This CDR3 is built from 14 residues. Trimming took 4 bases from V and 1 from J, leaving 9 bases between them. CDR3: CASSSTARTDTQYF. The CDR3 DNA is TGTGCCAGCAGCTCGACAGCCCGCACAGATACGCAGTATTTT.

The CDR3 reads CASSPKAGGGSFIETQYF. CDR3 sequence (DNA): TGTGCCAGCTCACCTAAGGCTGGGGGAGGGTCTTTCATAGAGACCCAGTACTTC. The V gene is TRBV18, the J gene TRBJ2-5, with 7 bases matching TRBD2. This CDR3 spans 18 amino acids. The J segment lost 4 bases and the V segment lost 3 bases, leaving 17 bases of the junction unmatched. Germline-derived CDR1 and CDR2 are KGHSH and LQKENI.

This clonotype occurred a few times. This chain uses TRBV28 with TRBJ1-5; D is unresolved. The ends were cut back, 3 bases at V and 2 bases at J, with 11 bases in the middle. CDR3 size: 15 residues. Germline V gives CDR1 MDHEN, CDR2 SYDVKM. This CDR3 reads CASSFLKAGNQPQHF. In DNA form, the CDR3 reads TGTGCCAGCAGTTTTTTGAAGGCTGGCAATCAGCCCCAGCATTTT.